The rows below give T cell receptor beta chains drawn from one sample of a study of shared T cell receptors in the human thymus. Assay used: immunoSEQ multiplex PCR; TCRdb lists only in-frame clones, some missing. Found here are hundreds of thousands of clones, around three quarters of them singletons; the top ten hold roughly 0.013%. The data also belong to a second study, concerning human thymus T cells.

Sequencing input: thymocytes. Source of these receptors: a boy under two years old with a congenital heart defect. Each CDR3 is given with its conserved first and last residue. The D gene is left open where the match is weak. Clone size, where shown, is once, few, many, or a class for clones that have expanded.

J gene: TRBJ1-5; clone size: few; V gene: TRBV6-1; D gene: TRBD1; CDR3 DNA: TGTGCCAGCAGTGCGGCACGGACAGGGGGGGATAGCAATCAGCCCCAGCATTTT; CDR3 protein: CASSAARTGGDSNQPQHF
J gene: TRBJ1-2; clone size: few; V gene: TRBV5-1; D gene: .; CDR3 DNA: TGCGCCAGCAGCTTGGCCGGGGGGAGCCCCCTCGGCTATGGCTACACCTTC; CDR3 protein: CASSLAGGSPLGYGYTF
J gene: TRBJ2-7; clone size: .; V gene: TRBV2; D gene: TRBD2; CDR3 DNA: TGTGCCATGCATCCAGAGCGGAGAGACAGGGTATTAGCGGGAGGGCTCTACGAGCAGTACTTC; CDR3 protein: CAMHPERRDRVLAGGLYEQYF
J gene: TRBJ2-3; clone size: .; V gene: TRBV27; D gene: .; CDR3 DNA: TGTGCCAGCCGAGGGTCCACCGTCGGCACAGATACGCAGTATTTT; CDR3 protein: CASRGSTVGTDTQYF
J gene: TRBJ2-7; clone size: .; V gene: TRBV7-2; D gene: TRBD2; CDR3 DNA: TGTGCCAGCAGCTTAGGAGCGGGAGTGGAATACGAGCAGTACTTC; CDR3 protein: CASSLGAGVEYEQYF
J gene: TRBJ2-7; clone size: few; V gene: TRBV5-6; D gene: TRBD2; CDR3 DNA: TGTGCCAGCAGCCCTTGGGGGGTTAGCGGGACTGACTCCTACGAGCAGTACTTC; CDR3 protein: CASSPWGVSGTDSYEQYF
J gene: TRBJ1-3; clone size: .; V gene: TRBV4-2; D gene: .; CDR3 DNA: TGTGCCAGCAGCCAAGGGGGCCTGTGCTCTGGAAACACCATATATTTT; CDR3 protein: CASSQGGLCSGNTIYF
J gene: TRBJ2-2; clone size: .; V gene: TRBV5-5; D gene: .; CDR3 DNA: TGTGCCAGCGCTCAAAGGGAGAGGGTAGCGAACACCGGGGAGCTGTTTTTT; CDR3 protein: CASAQRERVANTGELFF
J gene: TRBJ2-5; clone size: few; V gene: TRBV5-1; D gene: TRBD2; CDR3 DNA: TGCGCCAGCAGCCCCCTGGCGCCCCTCCTTAGCGGGAGGGCCGAGGAGACCCAGTACTTC; CDR3 protein: CASSPLAPLLSGRAEETQYF
J gene: TRBJ2-7; clone size: .; V gene: TRBV4-3; D gene: .; CDR3 DNA: TGCGCCAGCAGCCAAGGCCGGGACTACGAGCAGTACTTC; CDR3 protein: CASSQGRDYEQYF
J gene: TRBJ1-3; clone size: .; V gene: TRBV5-5; D gene: TRBD1; CDR3 DNA: TGTGCCAGCAGCCCGGGACAGGGGACGAGCTCTGGAAACACCATATATTTT; CDR3 protein: CASSPGQGTSSGNTIYF
J gene: TRBJ2-3; clone size: few; V gene: TRBV19; D gene: TRBD2; CDR3 DNA: TGTGCCAGTAGTATGCGGGAGGGTTGGGATACGCAGTATTTT; CDR3 protein: CASSMREGWDTQYF